Following are 28 T cell receptor beta chains from one sample sequenced in a study of OX40 agonist ivuxolimab in advanced cancers. Sequencing used immunoSEQ multiplex PCR; TCRdb keeps in-frame clones, though not all of them. The sample includes about 68,000 clones, roughly 84% of them seen just once. Sequencing was performed on CD4+ or CD8+ T cells sorted from blood, taken in a trial of the OX40 agonist ivuxolimab. The receptor source for this set is an adult with an advanced solid tumor such as melanoma, head and neck, liver or kidney cancer.

The chain links TRBV7-2 to TRBJ2-7, with D possibly TRBD2 on 5 matching bases. The CDR3 consists of 16 residues. Germline lookup yields CDR1 SGHTA and CDR2 FQGNSA. V gave up 5 bases and J gave up 3 bases, with 20 bases separating them. CDR3 region: CASSPGVSGTNYEQYF. The DNA of the CDR3 is TGTGCCAGCAGCCCTGGGGTCAGCGGAACTAACTACGAGCAGTACTTC.

This clone is a singleton in its sample. This chain joins TRBV7-9 and TRBJ2-7; no firm D call. Deletions cut 2 bases from V and 5 bases from J, with 16 bases between. The length of the CDR3 is 15 residues. Germline lookup yields CDR1 SEHNR and CDR2 FQNEAQ (reference sequence). The CDR3 sequence is CASSLNGLWFHEQYF. The CDR3 DNA sequence: TGTGCCAGCAGCTTAAACGGGTTATGGTTCCACGAGCAGTACTTC.

The chain combines TRBV4-1 with TRBJ2-5; a possible D gene is TRBD1 (5 bases). The ends were cut back, 1 base at V and 2 bases at J, with 8 bases in the middle. The CDR3 is 14 residues long. The germline V gene encodes CDR1 MGHRA and CDR2 YSYEKL. The CDR3 spells CASSQVGQQETQYF. The CDR3 nucleotides are TGCGCCAGCAGCCAAGTGGGGCAGCAAGAGACCCAGTACTTC.

This clone was seen at least ten times. The chain has TRBV5-1 and TRBJ2-5; possible D gene TRBD2, 6 bases. The CDR3 extends over 15 amino acids. The V end lost 0 bases, the J end lost 3 bases, and 12 bases lay between the germline ends. The germline CDR1 and CDR2 sequences are SGHRS and YFSETQ. This CDR3 is CASSLEETREETQYF. Here the CDR3 DNA reads TGCGCCAGCAGCTTGGAGGAGACTAGGGAAGAGACCCAGTACTTC.

The rearrangement uses TRBV11-2 and TRBJ2-2; D unresolved. The CDR3 consists of 14 residues. Per the germline V gene, CDR1 is SGHAT and CDR2 is FQNNGV. V shed 0 bases and J shed 4 bases, with 6 bases lying between them. Written as DNA, the CDR3 is TGTGCCAGCAGCTTAGACAGGTCCACCGGGGAGCTGTTTTTT. This encodes CASSLDRSTGELFF.

The chain has TRBV5-4 and TRBJ1-2; 10 bases align to TRBD1. The CDR3 length is 14 residues. Trimming cost V 0 bases and J 6 bases; bases outside gene matches: 2. CDR1 is SGHNT and CDR2 is YYREEE in the germline V gene (reference sequence). This chain's CDR3 is CASSLVTGGNGYTF. The CDR3 DNA follows: TGTGCCAGCAGCTTGGTGACAGGGGGCAATGGCTACACCTTC.

CDR3 sequence: CASSPSGTGIYEQYF. For the CDR3, the DNA is TGTGCCAGCAGCCCTTCCGGGACAGGGATCTACGAGCAGTACTTC. V is TRBV7-2 and J is TRBJ2-7, with 9 bases lining up with TRBD1. The length of the CDR3 is 15 residues. Germline V gene data show CDR1 as SGHTA and CDR2 as FQGNSA. The V gene end was trimmed by 5 bases and the J gene end by 3 bases; junction bases not matched to a gene: 8.

This clone was detected only a few times. The chain links TRBV4-3 to TRBJ2-1, with 12 positions matching TRBD2. The germline gives CDR1 LGHNA, CDR2 YSLEER. The trim removed 6 bases at V and 8 bases at J, leaving 2 bases unmatched. The CDR3 covers 13 residues. The CDR3 DNA sequence: TGCGCCAGCAGTCCTAGCGGGAGGGATGAGCAGTTCTTC. Amino acid sequence: CASSPSGRDEQFF.

This chain joins TRBV7-2 and TRBJ2-7; D unresolved. V shed 4 bases and J shed 3 bases, with 10 bases lying between them. There are 13 residues in the CDR3. Per the germline V gene, CDR1 is SGHTA and CDR2 is FQGNSA. CDR3 nucleotides: TGTGCCAGCAGCTATGAAGCCCTCTACGAGCAGTACTTC. It is translated as CASSYEALYEQYF.

The chain uses TRBV4-3 and TRBJ1-4, with D unresolved. The V and J ends lost 0 bases and 3 bases respectively, with 11 bases between them. The germline gives CDR1 LGHNA, CDR2 YSLEER. The CDR3 sequence is 16 residues long. CDR3 in DNA: TGCGCCAGCAGCCAAGAATTGGATTCCGCTAATGAAAAACTGTTTTTT. Translated: CASSQELDSANEKLFF.

Regarding this clone: The junction does not match germline at one end; this may be a read error. This chain links TRBV7-7 with TRBJ2-5, with 7 positions matching TRBD1. Germline CDR1 is SSHAT and CDR2 is FNYEAQ (reference sequence). The CDR3 runs to 15 residues. In DNA, the CDR3 is TGTGCTAGCAGTACGGGCAGGGGGTGGCAAGAGACCCAGTACTTC. Encoded protein: CASSTGRGWQETQYF.

The chain employs TRBV19 and TRBJ2-7, with D unclear. Germline assignment: CDR1 LNHDA and CDR2 SQIVND (reference sequence). CDR3 size: 15 residues. V dropped 3 bases and J dropped 6 bases, with 18 bases sitting between them. CDR3 protein: CASSMGSRPSGEQYF. CDR3 nucleotides: TGTGCCAGTAGTATGGGCAGCCGGCCATCTGGCGAGCAGTACTTC.

The genes are TRBV5-6 and TRBJ1-5; D unresolved. This CDR3 spans 15 amino acids. Germline V lookup: CDR1 SGHDT, CDR2 YYEEEE. Trimming cost V 2 bases and J 7 bases, with 16 bases left between them. DNA of the CDR3: TGTGCCAGCAGCTTCTTCGGCGTTTCTAGCCAGCCCCAGCATTTT. It specifies CASSFFGVSSQPQHF. Together with reference TRBV5-6 and TRBJ1-5, the CDR3 gives the full variable domain: DAGVTQSPTHLIKTRGQQVTLRCSPKSGHDTVSWYQQALGQGPQFIFQYYEEEERQRGNFPDRFSGHQFPNYSSELNVNALLLGDSALYLCASSFFGVSSQPQHFGDGTRLSIL.

The V call is TRBV25-1, the J call TRBJ2-1; D is unresolved. The CDR3 runs to 14 residues. CDR1 is MGHDK and CDR2 is SYGVNS in the germline V gene. V gave up 10 bases and J gave up 5 bases, with 18 bases separating them. The CDR3 nucleotides are TGTGCCAACACCAAGCGTCGTAGGAACAATGAGCAGTTCTTC. Translation: CANTKRRRNNEQFF.

The chain has TRBV5-3 and TRBJ2-1; possible D gene TRBD2, 6 bases. TRBV5-3 is an ORF, with its function uncertain. The CDR3 runs to 18 residues. V was trimmed by 5 bases and J by 4 bases, leaving 25 bases between them. This chain's CDR3 is CARRAPGGRNPYYNEQFF. CDR3 nucleotide sequence: TGTGCCAGAAGGGCCCCTGGAGGGCGAAATCCCTATTACAATGAGCAGTTCTTC.

The rearrangement joins TRBV11-2 to TRBJ2-7; D is undetermined. V was clipped by 2 bases and J by 4 bases, with 21 bases between them. CDR1 SGHAT and CDR2 FQNNGV come from the germline V gene. This CDR3 comprises 17 residues. CDR3 amino acids: CASSLTYVDWGIYEQYF. In DNA form, the CDR3 reads TGTGCCAGCAGCTTAACCTATGTGGATTGGGGAATATACGAGCAGTACTTC.

This chain links TRBV15 with TRBJ2-2; TRBD2 matches 9 bases. Trimming took 0 bases from V and 7 from J; bases not matched to a gene: 9. Germline V CDR1 and CDR2: LNHNV, YYDKDF (reference sequence). The CDR3 is 17 residues long. This chain's CDR3 is CATSRDAGLAGSGELFF. DNA of the CDR3: TGTGCCACCAGCAGAGATGCGGGACTAGCTGGGAGCGGGGAGCTGTTTTTT.

J is TRBJ2-2 and V is TRBV9; weak D call: TRBD2 (5 bases). The CDR3 runs 16 residues. Between the trimmed V and J ends, which lost 0 bases and 2 bases, there was a span of 11 bases. Germline CDR1 reads SGDLS; CDR2 reads YYNGEE. The CDR3 region is CASSVAFGGNTGELFF. CDR3 bases: TGTGCCAGCAGCGTAGCTTTCGGAGGAAACACCGGGGAGCTGTTTTTT.

V and J are TRBV5-4 and TRBJ2-7, with a weak D call TRBD1 (5 bases). Trimming took off 0 bases at V and 0 bases at J, with 13 bases between the two ends. Germline-derived CDR1 and CDR2 are SGHNT and YYREEE (reference sequence). The CDR3 contains 16 residues. In DNA, the CDR3 is TGTGCCAGCAGCTTGGCCCCAGGGTCGACCTCCTACGAGCAGTACTTC. Translating gives CASSLAPGSTSYEQYF.

The chain has TRBV10-1 and TRBJ2-1; D is possibly TRBD1 or TRBD2 (7 bases each). With 5 bases removed from V and 8 bases from J, the gap between germline ends came to 25 bases. The germline V gene has CDR1 WNHNN and CDR2 SYGVQD (reference sequence). CDR3 length: 17 residues. Written as DNA, the CDR3 is TGCGCCAGCAGTTCAGGGGGGGACGGTGGGAGAGGCCATGAGCAGTTCTTC. Translating gives CASSSGGDGGRGHEQFF.

The chain recombines TRBV7-2 with TRBJ2-3; 10 bases match TRBD2. The germline CDR1 and CDR2 sequences are SGHTA and FQGNSA. With V trimmed by 2 bases and J by 8 bases, 7 bases remained unmatched. The CDR3 has 15 amino acids. For the CDR3, the DNA is TGTGCCAGCAGCTTAAGGCTAGCGGGAGAGGGTACGCAGTATTTT. Translation gives CASSLRLAGEGTQYF.

This chain joins TRBV27 and TRBJ2-3; D is uncertain. Germline CDR1 MNHEY, CDR2 SMNVEV (reference sequence). Trimming left V 0 bases short and J 0 bases short, with 1 base between. CDR3 length equals 13 residues. The CDR3 DNA sequence: TGTGCCAGCAGTTTATCTAGCACAGATACGCAGTATTTT. Translated: CASSLSSTDTQYF.

This chain uses TRBV23-1 with TRBJ2-1; the D is unclear. TRBV23-1 belongs to the ORF category, with a function that is uncertain. V dropped 3 bases and J dropped 1 base, with 10 bases sitting between them. This CDR3 region has 15 residues. CDR3: CASSHGCESYNEQFF. The DNA for the CDR3 is TGCGCCAGCAGTCACGGGTGCGAGTCCTACAATGAGCAGTTCTTC.

The gene calls are TRBV4-3 and TRBJ2-1; D might be TRBD1 (5 bases). V lost 1 base and J lost 2, with 18 bases in between. In germline, CDR1 is LGHNA, CDR2 YSLEER. CDR3 size: 18 residues. The DNA for the CDR3 is TGCGCCAGCAGCCAAGGGGGCCCGTCAAGCAGCCCCTACAATGAGCAGTTCTTC. This codes for CASSQGGPSSSPYNEQFF.

The J gene is TRBJ1-5, the V gene TRBV19; the match to TRBD1 covers 7 bases. Per germline, CDR1 LNHDA and CDR2 SQIVND (reference sequence). The CDR3 extends over 13 amino acids. The V and J ends lost 11 bases and 4 bases, in that order; junction bases with no gene match: 8. For the CDR3, the DNA is TGTGCCGTTTCCCGGGACAGAAATCAGCCCCAGCATTTT. Translating it yields CAVSRDRNQPQHF.

This chain uses TRBV28 with TRBJ2-7; 12 nucleotides align to TRBD2. The germline V gene encodes CDR1 MDHEN and CDR2 SYDVKM. CDR3 size: 15 residues. With V trimmed by 2 bases and J by 4 bases, 3 bases remained unmatched. The CDR3 DNA follows: TGTGCCAGCAGTTTAGCTAGCGGGAGGGGTTACGAGCAGTACTTC. Translation gives CASSLASGRGYEQYF.

The chain joins TRBV10-1 to TRBJ1-1; TRBD1 agrees at 9 bases. V was clipped by 7 bases and J by 1 base; unmatched bases: 31. Germline loops: CDR1 WNHNN, CDR2 SYGVQD (reference sequence). The CDR3 is made up of 23 amino acids. This CDR3 is CASKPSRTFSSVVPGQGNTEAFF. CDR3 sequence (DNA): TGCGCCAGCAAACCGTCCCGGACGTTCAGCAGTGTAGTCCCGGGACAGGGGAACACTGAAGCTTTCTTT.

This chain uses TRBV2 with TRBJ1-6; TRBD1 aligns across 8 bases. CDR1 and CDR2 (germline): SNHLY, FYNNEI. Germline trimming cut 7 bases from V and 7 bases from J; bases unmatched to any gene: 6. CDR3 length equals 14 residues. This CDR3 is CASKRDRINSPLHF. In DNA form, the CDR3 reads TGTGCCAGCAAGAGGGACAGGATAAATTCACCCCTCCACTTT.